What follows are 10 T cell receptor beta chains derived from one specimen sequenced in a study of T cell changes during pregnancy in multiple sclerosis. Only in-frame clones appear in the TCRdb table, and some are missing; sequencing was by immunoSEQ multiplex PCR. The sample carries roughly 40,000 clones, 80% to 95% recorded once. This specimen consisted of CD4+ T cells from peripheral blood mononuclear cells, obtained in the second trimester of pregnancy. The receptors come from a female donor in good health, enrolled as a control in a pregnancy study.

This chain joins TRBV6-6 and TRBJ2-1; D possibly corresponds to TRBD1 (5 bases). Trimming pared 6 bases from V and 4 bases from J, leaving 19 bases between. Per germline, CDR1 MNHNY and CDR2 SVGAGI (reference sequence). The CDR3 runs to 16 residues. CDR3 loop: CASRKKDSALYNEQFF. CDR3 nucleotides: TGTGCCAGCAGGAAAAAAGACAGTGCCCTATACAATGAGCAGTTCTTC.

Of note for this clone: Germline is not matched at one junction end, which may reflect a read error. The CDR3 spells CTSSQSGDRGISEQYF. The CDR3 DNA is TGTACCAGCAGCCAAAGCGGGGACAGGGGGATCTCCGAGCAGTACTTC. This chain joins TRBV7-3 and TRBJ2-7; 11 nucleotides match TRBD1. Germline V gene lookup returns CDR1 SGHTA and CDR2 FQGTGA. The CDR3 spans 16 residues.

The rearrangement uses TRBV9 and TRBJ2-7; D might be TRBD2 (6 bases). Germline-derived CDR1 and CDR2 are SGDLS and YYNGEE. Trimming left V 0 bases short and J 1 base short, with 11 bases between. This CDR3 has 15 amino acids. CDR3 in DNA: TGTGCCAGCAGCGTAGCGGCGGGGACTTCCTACGAGCAGTACTTC. Amino acids: CASSVAAGTSYEQYF.

This rearrangement joins TRBV12-5 to TRBJ2-2, with D possibly matching TRBD1 (7 bases). Looked up from germline, CDR1 is LGHNT and CDR2 is FRNRAP. V was pared by 6 bases and J by 6 bases, with 14 bases between. This CDR3 contains 14 residues. The CDR3: CASGQQGGAGELFF. The CDR3, as DNA: TGTGCTAGTGGACAGCAGGGGGGAGCCGGGGAGCTGTTTTTT.

The V and J genes are TRBV25-1 and TRBJ1-6; 7 bases map to TRBD1. Germline loops: CDR1 MGHDK, CDR2 SYGVNS. The CDR3 length is 18 residues. The ends lost 0 bases at V and 5 bases at J; junction bases unmatched: 10. The CDR3 reads CASSEYLQGRTDNSPLHF. In DNA, the CDR3 is TGTGCCAGCAGTGAATACCTACAGGGGAGGACTGATAATTCACCCCTCCACTTT.

V gene TRBV7-3 combines with J gene TRBJ1-2, with TRBD1 matching 11 bases. Unmatched junction bases numbered 12, after V lost 5 bases and J lost 4 bases. The CDR3 covers 17 residues. The V gene's germline CDR1 is SGHTA and CDR2 FQGTGA. The CDR3 here is CASSPGQGVALGYGYTF. CDR3 nucleotide sequence: TGTGCCAGCAGCCCGGGACAGGGGGTCGCCCTCGGCTATGGCTACACCTTC.

This rearrangement joins TRBV28 to TRBJ2-3; 9 bases are shared with TRBD2. CDR3 length: 16 amino acids. Looked up from germline, CDR1 is MDHEN and CDR2 is SYDVKM. V lost 6 bases, J lost 2 bases, and 9 bases stayed unmatched. The CDR3 spells CASRIASGAPTDTQYF. The CDR3 DNA is TGTGCCAGCAGAATAGCTAGCGGGGCACCCACAGATACGCAGTATTTT.

The chain is built from TRBV7-2 and TRBJ1-1; no clear D. The ends were cut back, 3 bases at V and 5 bases at J, with 4 bases in the middle. This CDR3 has 11 residues. In germline, CDR1 is SGHTA, CDR2 FQGNSA. Here the CDR3 reads CASSFRTEAFF. The CDR3 region has the DNA TGTGCCAGCAGCTTTCGGACTGAAGCTTTCTTT.

The J gene is TRBJ2-7, the V gene TRBV19; D may be TRBD1 (6 bases). The V gene lost 6 bases and the J gene lost 0 bases, with 15 bases spanning the gap. The CDR3 is made up of 15 amino acids. Germline CDR1 reads LNHDA; CDR2 reads SQIVND (reference sequence). The CDR3 DNA sequence: TGTGCCAGTAGGGGCGGGCAGGGGAGCTCCTACGAGCAGTACTTC. Protein sequence: CASRGGQGSSYEQYF.

The rearrangement links TRBV18 to TRBJ1-4; 7 nucleotides agree with TRBD1. The CDR3 length is 14 residues. V shed 3 bases and J 8 bases; nucleotides not matched to a gene: 6. Germline values: CDR1 KGHSH, CDR2 LQKENI. This chain's CDR3 is CASSPTQGEEKLFF. The CDR3 region has the DNA TGTGCCAGCTCACCTACCCAGGGGGAGGAAAAACTGTTTTTT.